A single sample is the source of the 4 T cell receptor beta chains below, sequenced in a study of monozygotic twins with inflammatory bowel disease. TCRdb reprocessed the 5' RACE reads; each CDR3 protein has one entry and no DNA is given. This table lists some 170,000 distinct CDR3 sequences. Sequenced input: blood. The receptors shown here come from a human donor with ulcerative colitis or Crohn's disease, or a healthy co-twin of an affected twin (not recorded which).

V is TRBV7-9 and J is TRBJ2-3. Germline values: CDR1 SEHNR, CDR2 FQNEAQ (reference sequence). The CDR3 covers 13 residues. CDR3 loop: CASRKMATDTQYF.

The rearrangement uses TRBV9 and TRBJ2-3; TCRdb outputs TRBD1, but without DNA this stays unchecked. This CDR3 contains 15 residues. Germline assignment: CDR1 SGDLS and CDR2 YYNGEE. This chain's CDR3 is CASGPLGTERDTQYF.

The chain links TRBV7-9 to TRBJ2-1; TCRdb indicates TRBD2, and absent DNA this call remains unverified. The CDR3 contains 16 residues. Germline CDR1 reads SEHNR; CDR2 reads FQNEAQ (reference sequence). CDR3: CASRYELGGLAGEQFF.

V usage is TRBV7-2 and J usage is TRBJ2-7; TCRdb's D call, TRBD1, is unchecked because there is no DNA. The germline V gene has CDR1 SGHTA and CDR2 FQGNSA. The CDR3 totals 15 residues. CDR3: CASSSAGGPTYEQYF.